This is a list of T cell receptor beta chains from one sample in a study of cytomegalovirus exposure and HLA in healthy donors. Method: immunoSEQ multiplex PCR; TCRdb's copy keeps in-frame clones and lacks some. The sample lists 160,000 or so clones; around 88% were seen once. What was sequenced was PBMCs. All receptors come from a woman aged 30 to 39 in good health and CMV-seronegative. Each CDR3 is given without its conserved first and last residue. Fields, in order: J gene, V gene, CDR3 protein.

J: TRBJ2-7; V: TRBV4-1; CDR3: ASSLRGGGYEQY
J: TRBJ1-5; V: TRBV7-2; CDR3: ASSPRRGRGNQPQH
J: TRBJ1-3; V: TRBV5-1; CDR3: ASSPAPQAGNTIY
J: TRBJ2-3; V: TRBV7-9; CDR3: ASTPISGRTQY
J: TRBJ2-7; V: TRBV29-1; CDR3: SVEGGGYEQY
J: TRBJ1-6; V: TRBV2; CDR3: ASRGNGQQNSPLH
J: TRBJ1-1; V: TRBV28; CDR3: ASSLLGNTEAF
J: TRBJ1-1; V: TRBV7-8; CDR3: ASSSGGGGTEAF
J: TRBJ2-3; V: TRBV7-6; CDR3: ASSSSGLAGAGSQY
J: TRBJ2-2; V: TRBV5-1; CDR3: ASSPDGGSGELF
J: TRBJ2-6; V: TRBV7-9; CDR3: ASSWGGSGANVLT
J: TRBJ2-3; V: TRBV4-1; CDR3: ASSHPGP
J: TRBJ1-2; V: TRBV27; CDR3: ASSLGLLQPHT
J: TRBJ2-7; V: TRBV10-3; CDR3: AISTGAYEQY
J: .; V: TRBV7-2; CDR3: ASSSGRGIQYEQY
J: TRBJ2-2; V: TRBV7-2; CDR3: ASSPDRRNTGELF
J: TRBJ2-5; V: TRBV7-2; CDR3: ASSGSGGAKETQY
J: TRBJ1-6; V: TRBV10-3; CDR3: AITESSYNSPLH
J: TRBJ2-5; V: TRBV9; CDR3: ASSVRDRETQY
J: TRBJ2-7; V: TRBV27; CDR3: ASSPNSGVTYEQY
J: TRBJ2-7; V: TRBV6-6; CDR3: ASSYAGRSYEQY
J: TRBJ1-5; V: TRBV18; CDR3: ASSPRPGTGSSNQPQH
J: TRBJ2-3; V: TRBV10-1; CDR3: ASSELGPPSTQY
J: TRBJ2-1; V: TRBV30; CDR3: ASRGLSYNEQF
J: TRBJ1-3; V: TRBV6-6; CDR3: ASSYGKTGPGNTIY
J: .; V: TRBV25-1; CDR3: ASLGGAHEQY
J: TRBJ1-6; V: TRBV7-9; CDR3: ASSLAGSYNSPLH
J: TRBJ1-4; V: TRBV27; CDR3: ASSKTGTGLEKLF
J: TRBJ2-1; V: TRBV7-9; CDR3: ASRLAGGPYNEQF
J: TRBJ2-1; V: TRBV9; CDR3: ASSVGTGGPGNEQF
J: TRBJ1-5; V: TRBV4-3; CDR3: ASSQLRGSNQPQH
J: TRBJ2-7; V: TRBV20-1; CDR3: SASILHEQY
J: TRBJ2-1; V: TRBV6-4; CDR3: ASSDSNSGYNEQF
J: TRBJ1-4; V: TRBV7-2; CDR3: ASSSQPGTVNEKLF
J: TRBJ2-7; V: TRBV6-5; CDR3: ASTDRVTHEQY
J: TRBJ1-2; V: TRBV29-1; CDR3: SVLTGGRGYGYT